These 22 T cell receptor beta chains were all obtained from the same sample, sequenced in a study of T cell clones after liver transplantation. Clones were sequenced by immunoSEQ multiplex PCR, and TCRdb holds only the in-frame ones, with some missing. The sample shows roughly 16,000 clones, approximately 80% of them seen only once. The source was CD8+ T cells from blood, collected 48 months after liver transplant. The receptors come from a human patient who received a liver transplant. Some of the T cells might come from the graft donor.

This clone has just a few counts. This chain joins TRBV19 and TRBJ2-1; possible D gene TRBD1, 5 bases. Germline loops: CDR1 LNHDA, CDR2 SQIVND (reference sequence). This CDR3 has 14 amino acids. Deletions cut 3 bases from V and 8 bases from J, with 14 bases between. The CDR3 DNA sequence: TGTGCCAGTAGTATCGATCAGGGTATCGATGAGCAGTTCTTC. This codes for CASSIDQGIDEQFF.

The chain has TRBV5-4 and TRBJ2-3; D possibly corresponds to TRBD1 (6 bases). From germline, CDR1 is SGHNT and CDR2 YYREEE (reference sequence). V was shortened by 3 bases and J by 6 bases, with 17 bases between the two germline ends. This CDR3 comprises 15 residues. The CDR3 bases are TGTGCCAGCAGCTCAGGGGCCAGGGATTTGGATACGCAGTATTTT. Amino acids: CASSSGARDLDTQYF.

The chain carries TRBV28 and TRBJ1-2, with D possibly TRBD1 on 5 matching bases. CDR3 length: 15 residues. CDR1 MDHEN and CDR2 SYDVKM come from the germline V gene. The germline V and J ends were trimmed by 1 base and 4 bases, with 13 bases remaining between them. CDR3 DNA: TGTGCCAGCAGTTTATCAGTAGGGAGGGGCTATGGCTACACCTTC. Its protein is CASSLSVGRGYGYTF.

This chain connects TRBV4-3 to TRBJ1-3, with 7 bases aligning to TRBD1. Per germline, CDR1 LGHNA and CDR2 YSLEER. Trimming removed 2 bases from V and 5 bases from J; junction bases left unmatched: 9. The CDR3 totals 16 residues. The chain's CDR3 is CASSQSSRGTRNTIYF. CDR3 DNA sequence: TGCGCCAGCAGCCAAAGTTCCAGGGGGACAAGAAACACCATATATTTT.

This chain links TRBV27 with TRBJ2-5, with D maybe TRBD2 (6 bases). The end of the DNA is better explained by TRBJ2-7, so the J call may be wrong. The CDR3 is 14 amino acids. Germline loops: CDR1 MNHEY, CDR2 SMNVEV (reference sequence). Written as DNA, the CDR3 is TGTGCCAGCAGTCTGGCGGGACTCCCCCGCGAGCAGTACTTC. Translated, it gives CASSLAGLPREQYF.

The chain has TRBV7-9 and TRBJ1-1; D is undetermined. Trimming shortened V by 8 bases and J by 2 bases, and 12 bases separated the two germline ends. The CDR3 consists of 13 residues. Looked up from germline, CDR1 is SEHNR and CDR2 is FQNEAQ (reference sequence). The DNA for the CDR3 is TGTGCCAGCCGGCACCCGTCTAACACTGAAGCTTTCTTT. Its translation: CASRHPSNTEAFF.

DNA of the CDR3: TGTGCCAGCAGTTCCGACTACAGGCCTGAAGCTTTCTTT. This codes for CASSSDYRPEAFF. The rearrangement joins TRBV5-8 to TRBJ1-1; D possibly corresponds to TRBD1 (5 bases). This CDR3 comprises 13 residues. V was cut by 5 bases and J by 6 bases, with 14 bases left in between. In germline, CDR1 is SGHTS, CDR2 YDEGEE.

J is TRBJ1-2 and V is TRBV4-2, with 7 bases lining up with TRBD1. With V trimmed by 4 bases and J by 2 bases, 7 bases remained unmatched. The CDR3 contains 15 residues. Germline V gives CDR1 LGHNA, CDR2 YNFKEQ. The CDR3 protein is CASSLDRAYNYGYTF. CDR3 coding DNA: TGTGCCAGCAGCCTCGACAGGGCTTACAACTATGGCTACACCTTC.

This clone was picked up one time. The J gene is TRBJ2-3, the V gene TRBV9; 11 bases align to TRBD1. CDR3 length: 17 residues. V shed 2 bases and J 3 bases; nucleotides not matched to a gene: 8. Germline-derived CDR1 and CDR2 are SGDLS and YYNGEE. The CDR3 protein is CASSVSRDRGYTDTQYF. As DNA, the CDR3 is TGTGCCAGCAGCGTCTCCCGGGACAGGGGGTATACAGATACGCAGTATTTT.

The gene calls are TRBV6-6 and TRBJ2-7, with D possibly called TRBD1 or TRBD2 (5 bases each). Germline-derived CDR1 and CDR2 are MNHNY and SVGAGI (reference sequence). The CDR3 has 13 residues. The V end lost 1 base, the J end lost 5 bases, and 9 bases lay between the germline ends. The CDR3 region has the DNA TGTGCCAGCAGTTACTTTGGGGGAAACGAGCAGTACTTC. Residues: CASSYFGGNEQYF.

The V and J genes are TRBV19 and TRBJ2-7; 9 nucleotides match TRBD1. J gave up 0 bases and V 2 bases, and 2 bases lay outside the gene matches. The CDR3 consists of 15 residues. The germline V gene encodes CDR1 LNHDA and CDR2 SQIVND (reference sequence). The CDR3 sequence is CASSITGGASYEQYF. The CDR3 coding sequence is TGTGCCAGTAGTATAACAGGGGGCGCCTCCTACGAGCAGTACTTC.

This sequence joins TRBV4-3 and TRBJ2-2; 7 nucleotides align to TRBD2. Germline V gene lookup returns CDR1 LGHNA and CDR2 YSLEER. Trimming took 0 bases from V and 10 from J; bases not matched to a gene: 5. CDR3 length equals 14 residues. CDR3 residues: CASSQEGAGEELFF. In DNA form, the CDR3 reads TGCGCCAGCAGCCAAGAAGGGGCGGGGGAGGAGCTGTTTTTT.

The chain recombines TRBV18 with TRBJ2-5; possible D gene TRBD2, 6 bases. V lost 2 bases and J lost 2, with 27 bases in between. This CDR3 spans 20 amino acids. The germline CDR1 and CDR2 sequences are KGHSH and LQKENI. CDR3 loop: CASSPAPPTSTRGNQETQYF. The CDR3 DNA reads as TGTGCCAGCTCACCAGCCCCCCCCACGTCGACACGGGGGAATCAAGAGACCCAGTACTTC.

This chain connects TRBV7-3 to TRBJ1-2, with a possible D match to TRBD1 (6 bases). The CDR3 length is 13 residues. Germline lookup yields CDR1 SGHTA and CDR2 FQGTGA. Trimming removed 1 base at V and 8 bases at J, with 11 bases between. The CDR3, as DNA: TGTGCCAGCAGCTTAAGTGGGGGCGGAGGCTACACCTTC. It is translated as CASSLSGGGGYTF.

This clone has more than one count but fewer than ten. This sequence joins TRBV6-6 and TRBJ1-3, with a weak D call TRBD1 (5 bases). Looked up from germline, CDR1 is MNHNY and CDR2 is SVGAGI (reference sequence). V was cut by 2 bases and J by 3 bases, with 8 bases left in between. The CDR3 extends over 14 amino acids. CDR3 in DNA: TGTGCCAGCAGTTACAGGGGCTATGGAAACACCATATATTTT. Protein product: CASSYRGYGNTIYF.

The rearrangement uses TRBV29-1 and TRBJ1-2; no clear D. V lost 7 bases and J lost 6, with 12 bases in between. Germline assignment: CDR1 SQVTM and CDR2 ANQGSEA. CDR3 length equals 11 residues. CDR3 loop: CSEETADGYTF. CDR3 in DNA: TGCAGCGAGGAGACTGCCGATGGCTACACCTTC.

This rearrangement joins TRBV7-6 to TRBJ1-1, with D possibly TRBD1 on 5 matching bases. V was shortened by 1 base and J by 1 base, with 10 bases between the two germline ends. This CDR3 has 15 residues. Germline V gives CDR1 SGHVS, CDR2 FNYEAQ. The CDR3 here is CASSLDLDRNTEAFF. The CDR3 nucleotides are TGTGCCAGCAGCTTAGATCTCGACAGGAACACTGAAGCTTTCTTT.

The chain uses TRBV14 and TRBJ1-1; maybe TRBD1 (6 bases). With 1 base removed from V and 5 bases from J, the gap between germline ends came to 20 bases. Germline CDR1 is SGHDN and CDR2 is FVKESK. The CDR3 is made up of 17 amino acids. CDR3 sequence reads: CASSQVPGDVFRTEAFF. DNA of the CDR3: TGTGCCAGCAGCCAAGTTCCAGGGGATGTGTTCCGGACTGAAGCTTTCTTT.

The CDR3 nucleotides are TGTGCCAGCAGCTACAGGGACTACGAGCAGTACTTC. Translating gives CASSYRDYEQYF. The J gene is TRBJ2-7, the V gene TRBV2; a weak D match, TRBD1 (6 bases). The length of the CDR3 is 12 residues. Germline values: CDR1 SNHLY, CDR2 FYNNEI. The V gene lost 6 bases and the J gene lost 3 bases, with 9 bases spanning the gap. The full variable domain, with the rest looked up from reference TRBV2 and TRBJ2-7, is EPEVTQTPSHQVTQMGQEVILRCVPISNHLYFYWYRQILGQKVEFLVSFYNNEISEKSEIFDDQFSVERPDGSNFTLKIRSTKLEDSAMYFCASSYRDYEQYFGPGTRLTVT.

The V gene is TRBV19, the J gene TRBJ2-2; D is uncertain. The CDR3 is made up of 13 amino acids. Deletions cut 0 bases from V and 6 bases from J, with 5 bases between. Germline CDR1 is LNHDA and CDR2 is SQIVND (reference sequence). This CDR3 reads CASSIDDPGELFF. The DNA of the CDR3 is TGTGCCAGTAGTATAGATGACCCCGGGGAGCTGTTTTTT.

CDR3 coding DNA: TGTGCCAGCAGTTCCGGGACAGTTTACGAGCAGTACTTC. Amino acid sequence: CASSSGTVYEQYF. The chain combines TRBV6-6 with TRBJ2-7; TRBD1 agrees at 7 bases. Per the germline V gene, CDR1 is MNHNY and CDR2 is SVGAGI (reference sequence). The CDR3 contains 13 residues. Losses at the gene ends were 4 bases for V and 4 bases for J; bases not matched to a gene: 4.

The chain carries TRBV9 and TRBJ2-1, with 12 positions matching TRBD2. Germline assignment: CDR1 SGDLS and CDR2 YYNGEE. The CDR3 contains 14 residues. The V gene end was trimmed by 0 bases and the J gene end by 14 bases; junction bases not matched to a gene: 6. The CDR3 nucleotides read TGTGCCAGCAGCGTAGCGACTAGCGGGAGTAGGAAGTTCTTC. Its protein is CASSVATSGSRKFF.